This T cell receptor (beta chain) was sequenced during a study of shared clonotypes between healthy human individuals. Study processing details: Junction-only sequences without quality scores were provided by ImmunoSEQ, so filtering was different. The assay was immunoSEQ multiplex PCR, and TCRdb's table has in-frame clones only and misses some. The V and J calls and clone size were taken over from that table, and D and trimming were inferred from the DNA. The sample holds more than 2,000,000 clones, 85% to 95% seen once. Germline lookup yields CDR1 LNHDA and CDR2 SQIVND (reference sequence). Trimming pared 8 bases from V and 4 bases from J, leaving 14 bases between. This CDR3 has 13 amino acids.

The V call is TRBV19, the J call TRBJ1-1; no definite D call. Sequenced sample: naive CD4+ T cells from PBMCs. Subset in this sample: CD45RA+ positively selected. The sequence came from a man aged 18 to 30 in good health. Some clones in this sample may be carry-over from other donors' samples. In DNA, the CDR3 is TGTGCCAGTTCGCTTCCCCGGGGCACTGAAGCTTTCTTT. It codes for CASSLPRGTEAFF.